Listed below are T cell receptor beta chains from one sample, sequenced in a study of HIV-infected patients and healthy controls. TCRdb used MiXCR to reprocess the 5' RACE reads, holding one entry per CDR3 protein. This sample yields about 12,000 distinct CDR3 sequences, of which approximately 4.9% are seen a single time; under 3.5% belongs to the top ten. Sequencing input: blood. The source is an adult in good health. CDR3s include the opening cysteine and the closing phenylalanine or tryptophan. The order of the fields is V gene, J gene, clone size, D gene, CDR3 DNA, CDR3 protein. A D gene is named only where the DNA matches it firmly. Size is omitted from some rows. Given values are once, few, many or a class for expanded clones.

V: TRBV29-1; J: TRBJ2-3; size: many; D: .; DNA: TGCAGCGTTGGCCGGGACTTAGGTGTAGATACGCAGTATTTT; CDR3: CSVGRDLGVDTQYF
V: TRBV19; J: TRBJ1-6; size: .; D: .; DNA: TGTGCCAGTAGTATAGAAGAAAATTCACCCCTCCACTTT; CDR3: CASSIEENSPLHF
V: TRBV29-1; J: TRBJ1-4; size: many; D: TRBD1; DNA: TGCAGCGTTGGCGGGACAGTAAATACAACTAATGAAAAACTGTTTTTT; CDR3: CSVGGTVNTTNEKLFF
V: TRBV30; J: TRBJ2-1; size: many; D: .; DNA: TGTGCCTGGATCCCCTCTGGGTCCTACAATGAGCAGTTCTTC; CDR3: CAWIPSGSYNEQFF
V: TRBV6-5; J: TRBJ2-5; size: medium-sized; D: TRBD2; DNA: TGTGCCAGCAGTGCCGGGACTAGCGGGGGGGCAGGAATCTTTGAGACCCAGTACTTC; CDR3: CASSAGTSGGAGIFETQYF
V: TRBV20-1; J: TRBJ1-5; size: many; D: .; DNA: TGCAGTGCTGGAGGGGCAGGGGATAACCAGCCCCAGCATTTT; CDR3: CSAGGAGDNQPQHF
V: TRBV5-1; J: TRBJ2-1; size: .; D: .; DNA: TGCGCCAGCAGGCCTAATCTAGGCTACAATGAGCAGTTCTTC; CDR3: CASRPNLGYNEQFF
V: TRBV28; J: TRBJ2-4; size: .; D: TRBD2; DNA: TGTGCCAGCAGTCGGGGGGGCTCGGACATTCAGTACTTC; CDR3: CASSRGGSDIQYF
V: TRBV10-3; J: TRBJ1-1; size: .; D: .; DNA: TGTGCCATCAGTGAGTCTGGGGGCCGCACTGAAGCTTTCTTT; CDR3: CAISESGGRTEAFF
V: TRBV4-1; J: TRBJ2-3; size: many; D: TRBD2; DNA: TGCGCCAGCAGCAATCCCGCGGGAGAAAGCACAGATACGCAGTATTTT; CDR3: CASSNPAGESTDTQYF
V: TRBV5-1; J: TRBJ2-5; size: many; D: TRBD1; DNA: TGCGCCAGCAGAAGCGGGACAGGGGGCGAAGAGACCCAGTACTTC; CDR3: CASRSGTGGEETQYF
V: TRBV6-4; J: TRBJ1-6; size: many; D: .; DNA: TGTGCCAGCGGGTCCTATAATTCACCCCTCCACTTT; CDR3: CASGSYNSPLHF
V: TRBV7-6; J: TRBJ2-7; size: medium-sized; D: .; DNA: TGTGCCAGCAGCTCAAACACCGGGTCCTACGAGCAGTACTTC; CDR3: CASSSNTGSYEQYF
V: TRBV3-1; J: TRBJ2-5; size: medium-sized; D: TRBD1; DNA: TGTGCCAGCAGCGGACAGGGGGCAATAAAGACCCAGTACTTC; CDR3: CASSGQGAIKTQYF
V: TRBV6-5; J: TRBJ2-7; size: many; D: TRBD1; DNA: TGTGCCAGCAGTCGGACAGGGGCCCTTTACGGGCAGTACTTC; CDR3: CASSRTGALYGQYF
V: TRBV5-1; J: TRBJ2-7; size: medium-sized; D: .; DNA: TGCGCCAGCAGCGTAACGGGGCGCCACGAGCAGTACTTC; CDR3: CASSVTGRHEQYF
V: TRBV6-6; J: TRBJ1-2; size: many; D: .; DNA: TGTGCCAGCAGATCCGGTTGGGGAATTGGCTACACCTTC; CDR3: CASRSGWGIGYTF
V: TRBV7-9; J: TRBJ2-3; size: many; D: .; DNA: TGTGCCAGCAGCTTAGGATCTAGCGCCTCCACAGATACGCAGTATTTT; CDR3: CASSLGSSASTDTQYF
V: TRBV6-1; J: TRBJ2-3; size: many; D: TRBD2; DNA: TGTGCCAGCAGTGTTGGGGAGGGACGATCGCAGTATTTT; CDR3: CASSVGEGRSQYF
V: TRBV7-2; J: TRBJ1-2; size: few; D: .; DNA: TGTGCCAGCAGCTTATGGAGGTTCCTAGCTAACTATGGCTACACCTTC; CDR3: CASSLWRFLANYGYTF
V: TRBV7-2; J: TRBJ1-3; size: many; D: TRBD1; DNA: TGTGCCAGCAGCCCTCGGGACAGGGGGACCATCTCTGGAAACACCATATATTTT; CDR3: CASSPRDRGTISGNTIYF
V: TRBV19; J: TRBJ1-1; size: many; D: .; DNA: TGTGCCAGTAGTATCAGGATGAACACTGAAGCTTTCTTT; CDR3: CASSIRMNTEAFF
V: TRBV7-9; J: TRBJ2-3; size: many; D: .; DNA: TGTGCCAGCAGATCTGGGACCCTACCCGGAACAGATACGCAGTATTTT; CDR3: CASRSGTLPGTDTQYF
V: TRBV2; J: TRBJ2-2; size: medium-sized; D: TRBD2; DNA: TGTGCCAGCAGCGCAGGACTAGCGGGGGTAAACACCGGGGAGCTGTTTTTT; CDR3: CASSAGLAGVNTGELFF
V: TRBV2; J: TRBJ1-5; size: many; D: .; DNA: TGTGCCAGCAGAAACAGGGCCGGGGGGCCCCAGCATTTT; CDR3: CASRNRAGGPQHF
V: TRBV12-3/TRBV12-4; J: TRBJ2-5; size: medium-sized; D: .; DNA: TGTGCCAGCAGTTTAGCCGGGTCGGGCGAGACCCAGTACTTC; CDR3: CASSLAGSGETQYF
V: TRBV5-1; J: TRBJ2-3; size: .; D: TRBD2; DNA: TGCGCCAGCAGCCTAGCGGGGGGGCCGGCAGATACGCAGTATTTT; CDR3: CASSLAGGPADTQYF
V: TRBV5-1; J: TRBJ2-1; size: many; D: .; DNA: TGCGCCAGCAGCCATACCGGGCCACGCTCCTACAATGAGCAGTTCTTC; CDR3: CASSHTGPRSYNEQFF
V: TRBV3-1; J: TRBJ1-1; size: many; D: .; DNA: TGTGCCAGCAGCCAAATAGGGCTTGAAGCTTTCTTT; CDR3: CASSQIGLEAFF
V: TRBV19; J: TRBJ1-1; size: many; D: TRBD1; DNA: TGTGCCAGTAGTTCCACAGGGGAGGGCACTGAAGCTTTCTTT; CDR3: CASSSTGEGTEAFF
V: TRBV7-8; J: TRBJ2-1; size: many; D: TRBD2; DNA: TGTGCCAGCAGCTCGGGGACTAGCGGATACTACAATGAGCAGTTCTTC; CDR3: CASSSGTSGYYNEQFF
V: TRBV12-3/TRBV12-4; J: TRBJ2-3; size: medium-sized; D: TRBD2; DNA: TGTGCCAGCAGTTTGCAGCGGGGGGAATCAGATACGCAGTATTTT; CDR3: CASSLQRGESDTQYF
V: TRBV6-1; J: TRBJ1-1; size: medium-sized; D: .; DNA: TGTGCCAGCAGTGAAGAGGTGAACACTGAAGCTTTCTTT; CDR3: CASSEEVNTEAFF
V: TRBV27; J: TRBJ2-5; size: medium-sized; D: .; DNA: TGTGCCAGCAGTTTACGACAGGCGGGCTCGACCCAGTACTTC; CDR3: CASSLRQAGSTQYF
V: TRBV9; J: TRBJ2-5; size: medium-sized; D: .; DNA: TGTGCCAGCACTCCCCACCAAGAGACCCAGTACTTC; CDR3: CASTPHQETQYF